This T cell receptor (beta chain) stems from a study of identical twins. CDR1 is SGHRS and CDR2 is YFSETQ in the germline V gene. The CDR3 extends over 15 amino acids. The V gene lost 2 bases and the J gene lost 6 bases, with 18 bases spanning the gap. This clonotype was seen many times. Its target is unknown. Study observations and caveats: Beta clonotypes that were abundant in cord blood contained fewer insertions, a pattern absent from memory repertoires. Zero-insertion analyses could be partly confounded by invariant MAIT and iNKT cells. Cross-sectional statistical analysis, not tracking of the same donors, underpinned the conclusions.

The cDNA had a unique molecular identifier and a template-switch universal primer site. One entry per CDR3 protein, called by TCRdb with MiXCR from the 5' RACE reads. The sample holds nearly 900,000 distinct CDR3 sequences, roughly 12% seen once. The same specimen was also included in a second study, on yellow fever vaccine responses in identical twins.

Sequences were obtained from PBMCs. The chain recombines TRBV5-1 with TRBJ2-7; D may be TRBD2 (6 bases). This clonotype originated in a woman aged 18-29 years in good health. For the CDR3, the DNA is TGCGCCAGCAGCTTTCTGACTAGTACGGCGGCCGAGCAGTACTTC. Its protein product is CASSFLTSTAAEQYF.